This T cell receptor beta chain derives from a study of CD4 T cell repertoires in COVID-19. For the study at large: After less than 12 days of IL-2 expansion, CFSE-low cells were relabeled and restimulated with other coronavirus spikes. Notes on the study in general: In SARS-CoV and/or HKU1 spike cultures, between roughly 6 and 25% of SARS-CoV-2 clonotypes reappeared.

Trimming pared 6 bases from V and 10 bases from J, leaving 15 bases between. Germline V lookup: CDR1 KGHSH, CDR2 LQKENI. The CDR3 sequence is 12 residues long. The method was immunoSEQ multiplex PCR; TCRdb's version includes in-frame clones alone and lacks a portion of them. The sample has 60,000 to 90,000 clones; around 82% are singletons. No culture step preceded sequencing of the ex vivo isolated memory T cells. A note on this clone: Its target is not known.

The clonotype comes from a human donor who had COVID-19. The sample was CD4+ T cells from peripheral blood, taken after recovery from COVID-19. This sequence joins TRBV18 and TRBJ1-2; D is possibly TRBD1 (5 bases). CDR3 sequence (DNA): TGTGCCAGCTCCCTAAGATTGGGGGACTACACCTTC. Its protein is CASSLRLGDYTF.